This T cell receptor beta chain was captured in a study of radiation and T cells in renal cell carcinoma. Study-level points and caveats: No pretreatment tumor biopsies were available for baseline clonotypes.

Specified time point: blood 2 weeks post-SBRT. Treatment in this sample: 15 Gy SBRT to primary tumor, nephrectomy 4 weeks later. Notes on this clone: What it binds is not known.

V was shortened by 3 bases and J by 2 bases, with 13 bases between the two germline ends. There are 16 residues in the CDR3. CDR1 and CDR2 from the germline V gene are KGHSH and LQKENI. The assay was immunoSEQ multiplex PCR, and TCRdb's table has in-frame clones only and misses some. Of 150,000 to 160,000 clones in the sample, roughly 87% were seen once. This clonotype originated in a woman between 45 and 65 years old with renal cell carcinoma. J is TRBJ2-2 and V is TRBV18, with D possibly matching TRBD2 (7 bases). Sequences were derived from blood, sampled from a patient whose treatment included radiotherapy and nephrectomy. The CDR3 spells CASSPNGGGNTGELFF. The CDR3 DNA is TGTGCCAGCTCACCTAATGGCGGGGGCAACACCGGGGAGCTGTTTTTT.